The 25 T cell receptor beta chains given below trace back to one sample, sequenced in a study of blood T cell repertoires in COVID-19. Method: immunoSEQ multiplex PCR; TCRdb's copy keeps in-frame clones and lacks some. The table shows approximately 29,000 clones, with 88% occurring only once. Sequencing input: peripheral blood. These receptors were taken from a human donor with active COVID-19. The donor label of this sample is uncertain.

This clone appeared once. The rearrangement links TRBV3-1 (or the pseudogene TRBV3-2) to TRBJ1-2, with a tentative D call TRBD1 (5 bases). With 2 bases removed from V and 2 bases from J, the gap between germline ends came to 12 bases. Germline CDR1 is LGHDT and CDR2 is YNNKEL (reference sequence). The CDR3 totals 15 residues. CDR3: CASSQPRAENYGYTF. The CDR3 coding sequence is TGTGCCAGCAGCCAACCCAGGGCAGAAAACTATGGCTACACCTTC.

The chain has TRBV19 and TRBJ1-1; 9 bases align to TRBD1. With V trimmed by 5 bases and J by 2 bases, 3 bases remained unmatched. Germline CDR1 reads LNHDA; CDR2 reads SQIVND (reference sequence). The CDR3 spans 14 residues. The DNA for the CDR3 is TGTGCCAGTAGTCCGGACAGGGGAAACACTGAAGCTTTCTTT. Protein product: CASSPDRGNTEAFF.

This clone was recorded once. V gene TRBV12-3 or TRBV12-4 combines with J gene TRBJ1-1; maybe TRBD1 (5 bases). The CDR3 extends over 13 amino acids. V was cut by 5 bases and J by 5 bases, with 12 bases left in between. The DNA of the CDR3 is TGTGCCAGCAGTAAAACAGGAGGGACTGAAGCTTTCTTT. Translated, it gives CASSKTGGTEAFF.

The CDR3 nucleotides are TGTGCCAGCACTCCGGGACTCGGAAACACCGGGGAGCTGTTTTTT. It translates to CASTPGLGNTGELFF. This rearrangement joins TRBV6-5 to TRBJ2-2, with TRBD2 as a possible D gene (6 bases). V was shortened by 7 bases and J by 2 bases, with 14 bases between the two germline ends. CDR3 length: 15 amino acids. The germline gives CDR1 MNHEY, CDR2 SVGAGI.

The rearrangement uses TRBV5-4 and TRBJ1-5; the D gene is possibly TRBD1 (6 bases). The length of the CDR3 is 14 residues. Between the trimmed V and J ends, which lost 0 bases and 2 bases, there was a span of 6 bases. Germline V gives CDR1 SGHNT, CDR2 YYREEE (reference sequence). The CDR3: CASSLAGGNQPQHF. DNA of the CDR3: TGTGCCAGCAGCTTGGCAGGGGGCAATCAGCCCCAGCATTTT.

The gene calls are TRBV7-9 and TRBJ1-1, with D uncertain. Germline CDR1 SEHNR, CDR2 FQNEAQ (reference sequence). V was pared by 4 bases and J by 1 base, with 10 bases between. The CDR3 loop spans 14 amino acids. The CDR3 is CASSSSRRNTEAFF. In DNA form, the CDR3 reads TGTGCCAGCAGCTCCTCCCGGAGGAACACTGAAGCTTTCTTT. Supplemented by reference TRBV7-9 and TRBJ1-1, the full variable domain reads DTGVSQNPRHKITKRGQNVTFRCDPISEHNRLYWYRQTLGQGPEFLTYFQNEAQLEKSRLLSDRFSAERPKGSFSTLEIQRTEQGDSAMYLCASSSSRRNTEAFFGQGTRLTVV.

DNA of the CDR3: TGTGCCAGCAGCTTAGATGGACTAGCGGGGGGGCCACCGTATTTT. Its protein is CASSLDGLAGGPPYF. The rearrangement uses TRBV11-2 and TRBJ2-3, with 15 bases lining up with TRBD2. V lost 0 bases and J lost 14; bases outside the gene matches: 6. Germline CDR1 SGHAT, CDR2 FQNNGV. There are 15 residues in the CDR3.

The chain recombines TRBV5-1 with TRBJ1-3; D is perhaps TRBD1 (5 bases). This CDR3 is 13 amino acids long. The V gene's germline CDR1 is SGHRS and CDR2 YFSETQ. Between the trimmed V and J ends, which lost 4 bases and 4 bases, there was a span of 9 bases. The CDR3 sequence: CASSPGNGNTIYF. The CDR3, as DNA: TGCGCCAGCAGCCCAGGGAACGGAAACACCATATATTTT.

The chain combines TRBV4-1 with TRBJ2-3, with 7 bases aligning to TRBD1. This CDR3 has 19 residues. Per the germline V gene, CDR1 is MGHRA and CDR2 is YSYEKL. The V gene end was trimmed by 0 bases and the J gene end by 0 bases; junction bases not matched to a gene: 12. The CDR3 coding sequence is TGCGCCAGCAGCCAAGAAGAGTTTACAGGGGTCCCTAGCACAGATACGCAGTATTTT. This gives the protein CASSQEEFTGVPSTDTQYF.

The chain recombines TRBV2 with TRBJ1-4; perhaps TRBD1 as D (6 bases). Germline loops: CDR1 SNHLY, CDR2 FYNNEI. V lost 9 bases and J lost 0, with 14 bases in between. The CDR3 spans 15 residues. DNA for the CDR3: TGTGCCAGTACTGGGACACTGGCAACTAATGAAAAACTGTTTTTT. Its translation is CASTGTLATNEKLFF.

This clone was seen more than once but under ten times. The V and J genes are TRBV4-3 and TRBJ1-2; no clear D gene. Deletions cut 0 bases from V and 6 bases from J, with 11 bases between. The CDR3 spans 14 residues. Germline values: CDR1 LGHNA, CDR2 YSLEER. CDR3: CASSQDRSGNGYTF. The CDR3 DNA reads TGCGCCAGCAGCCAAGATAGGTCCGGGAATGGCTACACCTTC.

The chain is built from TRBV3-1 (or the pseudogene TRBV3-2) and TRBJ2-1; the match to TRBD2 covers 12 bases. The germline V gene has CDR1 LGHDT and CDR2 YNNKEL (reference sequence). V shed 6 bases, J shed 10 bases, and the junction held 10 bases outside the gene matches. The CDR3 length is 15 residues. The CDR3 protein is CASRASGGALREQFF. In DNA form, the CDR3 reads TGTGCCAGCAGGGCTAGCGGGGGGGCCCTCAGGGAGCAGTTCTTC.

The DNA for the CDR3 is TGTGCCACCAGCCGGGCAGGGGGCAATGAGCAGTTCTTC. Translation gives CATSRAGGNEQFF. The V gene is TRBV24-1, the J gene TRBJ2-1, with 7 bases fitting TRBD1. CDR1 KGHDR and CDR2 SFDVKD come from the germline V gene. V shed 7 bases and J 6 bases; nucleotides not matched to a gene: 5. CDR3 length equals 13 residues.

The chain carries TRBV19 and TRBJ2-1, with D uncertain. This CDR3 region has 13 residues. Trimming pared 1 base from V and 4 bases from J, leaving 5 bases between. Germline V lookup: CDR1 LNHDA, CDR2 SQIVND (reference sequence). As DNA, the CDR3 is TGTGCCAGTAGTATAGGCGAATACAATGAGCAGTTCTTC. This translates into CASSIGEYNEQFF.

The CDR3 region has the DNA TGTGCCAGCAGTTTATCATCCAGGGGGCGGGGGAATGGCTACACCTTC. Translation gives CASSLSSRGRGNGYTF. The chain couples TRBV27 to TRBJ1-2; 8 positions agree with TRBD1. CDR1 is MNHEY and CDR2 is SMNVEV in the germline V gene (reference sequence). CDR3 length: 16 amino acids. With 0 bases clipped from V and 6 bases from J, the junction kept 9 bases outside the gene matches.

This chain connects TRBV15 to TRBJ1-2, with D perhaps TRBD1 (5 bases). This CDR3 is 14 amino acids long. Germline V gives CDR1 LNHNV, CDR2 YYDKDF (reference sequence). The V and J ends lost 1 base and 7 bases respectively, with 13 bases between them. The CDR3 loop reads CATSRGQLNTGYTF. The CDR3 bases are TGTGCCACCAGCAGAGGACAGCTCAATACTGGCTACACCTTC.

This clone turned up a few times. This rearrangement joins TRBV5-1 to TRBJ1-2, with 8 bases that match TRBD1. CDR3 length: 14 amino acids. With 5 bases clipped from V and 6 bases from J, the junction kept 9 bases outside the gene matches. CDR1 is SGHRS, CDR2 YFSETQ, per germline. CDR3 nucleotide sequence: TGCGCCAGCAGTCAAAGCACAGGGGGTAATGGCTACACCTTC. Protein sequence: CASSQSTGGNGYTF.

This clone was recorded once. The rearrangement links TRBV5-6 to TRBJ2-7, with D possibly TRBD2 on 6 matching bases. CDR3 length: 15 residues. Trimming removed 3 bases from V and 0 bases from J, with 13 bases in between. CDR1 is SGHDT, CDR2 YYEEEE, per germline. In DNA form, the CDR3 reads TGTGCCAGCAGCTCTCGGGGACTGAACTCCTACGAGCAGTACTTC. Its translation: CASSSRGLNSYEQYF.

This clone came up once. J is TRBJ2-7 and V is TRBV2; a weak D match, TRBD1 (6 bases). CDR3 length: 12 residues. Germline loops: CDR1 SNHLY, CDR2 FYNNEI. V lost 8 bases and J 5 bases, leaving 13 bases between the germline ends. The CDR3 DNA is TGTGCCAGCGCTACCAGGGGACACGAGCAGTACTTC. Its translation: CASATRGHEQYF.

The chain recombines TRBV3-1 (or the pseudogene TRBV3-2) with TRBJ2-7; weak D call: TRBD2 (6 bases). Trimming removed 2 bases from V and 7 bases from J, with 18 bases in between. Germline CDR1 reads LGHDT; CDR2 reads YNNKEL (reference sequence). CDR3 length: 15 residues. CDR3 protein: CASSQFRRGLREQYF. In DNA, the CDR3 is TGTGCCAGCAGCCAATTCCGGAGGGGACTGAGGGAGCAGTACTTC.

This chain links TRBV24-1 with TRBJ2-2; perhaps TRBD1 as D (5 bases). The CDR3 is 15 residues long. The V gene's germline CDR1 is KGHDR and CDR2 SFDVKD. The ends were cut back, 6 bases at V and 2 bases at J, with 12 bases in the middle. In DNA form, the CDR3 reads TGTGCCACCAGTTCATTACAGGACAACACCGGGGAGCTGTTTTTT. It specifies CATSSLQDNTGELFF.

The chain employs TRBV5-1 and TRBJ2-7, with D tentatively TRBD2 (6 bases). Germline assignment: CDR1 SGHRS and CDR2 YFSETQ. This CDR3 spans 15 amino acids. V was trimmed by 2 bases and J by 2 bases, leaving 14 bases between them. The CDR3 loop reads CASSLGAGGTYEQYF. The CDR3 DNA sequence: TGCGCCAGCAGCTTAGGGGCAGGCGGGACCTACGAGCAGTACTTC.

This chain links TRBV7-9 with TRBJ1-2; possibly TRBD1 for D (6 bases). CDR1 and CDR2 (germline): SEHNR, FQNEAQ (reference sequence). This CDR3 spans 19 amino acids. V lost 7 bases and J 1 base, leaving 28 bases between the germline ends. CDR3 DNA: TGTGCCAGCACCTCCCCTCGATGGCAGGGGCAAGCTTATAACTATGGCTACACCTTC. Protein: CASTSPRWQGQAYNYGYTF.

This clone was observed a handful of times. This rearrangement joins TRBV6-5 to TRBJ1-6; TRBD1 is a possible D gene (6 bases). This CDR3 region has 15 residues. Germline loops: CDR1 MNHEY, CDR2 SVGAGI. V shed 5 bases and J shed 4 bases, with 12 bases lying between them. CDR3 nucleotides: TGTGCCAGCAGTCCGTCTCAGGGGTATAATTCACCCCTCCACTTT. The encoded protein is CASSPSQGYNSPLHF.

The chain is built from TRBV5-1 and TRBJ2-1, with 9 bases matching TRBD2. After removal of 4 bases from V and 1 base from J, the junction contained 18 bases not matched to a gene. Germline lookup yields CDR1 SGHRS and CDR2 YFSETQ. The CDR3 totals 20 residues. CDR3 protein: CASSKSYSGGRGISYNEQFF. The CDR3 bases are TGCGCCAGCAGCAAAAGTTATAGCGGGGGACGGGGCATTTCCTACAATGAGCAGTTCTTC.